Shown below are 4 T cell receptor beta chains from a single sample sequenced in a study of control samples from healthy donors and cancer patients. The table came from immunoSEQ multiplex PCR; TCRdb's copy has only in-frame clones and leaves some out. This sample yields about 150,000 clones, of which around 95% are seen a single time; about 5.6% belongs to the top ten. Sequencing was performed on blood. These receptors originate from a man between 40 and 49 years old in good health.

This clone was observed a single time. The rearrangement links TRBV28 to TRBJ1-5; D gene uncertain. This CDR3 spans 13 amino acids. The V gene's germline CDR1 is MDHEN and CDR2 SYDVKM. Deletions cut 10 bases from V and 1 base from J, with 11 bases between. The CDR3 coding sequence is TGTGCCACCTCCCCACAAAGCAATCAGCCCCAGCATTTT. Its translation: CATSPQSNQPQHF.

The rearrangement uses TRBV28 and TRBJ1-5, with 7 bases fitting TRBD1. The ends lost 5 bases at V and 7 bases at J; junction bases unmatched: 8. Germline values: CDR1 MDHEN, CDR2 SYDVKM. The CDR3 spans 14 residues. The CDR3 region has the DNA TGTGCCAGCAGTGCAGGGGGTAGGGAACAGCCCCAGCATTTT. As protein: CASSAGGREQPQHF.

The chain joins TRBV30 to TRBJ2-7; D might be TRBD1 (5 bases). Germline V gene sequence: CDR1 GTSNPN, CDR2 SVGIG (reference sequence). The V end lost 2 bases, the J end lost 2 bases, and 10 bases lay between the germline ends. This CDR3 has 13 residues. The CDR3 loop reads CAWSWGRAYEQYF. The CDR3 nucleotides are TGTGCCTGGAGTTGGGGCCGAGCCTACGAGCAGTACTTC.

The rearrangement uses TRBV7-2 and TRBJ2-6; D is unresolved. Germline V gives CDR1 SGHTA, CDR2 FQGNSA. The CDR3 length is 17 residues. Trimming pared 2 bases from V and 1 base from J, leaving 12 bases between. This CDR3 is CASSLLQEISGANVLTF. The CDR3 DNA reads as TGTGCCAGCAGCTTACTGCAAGAAATATCTGGGGCCAACGTCCTGACTTTC.